These T cell receptor beta chains were read from a single sample in a study of breast tumors, draining lymph nodes, adjacent tissues. One entry per CDR3 protein results from TCRdb running MiXCR on the multiplex PCR reads. The repertoire consists of 85,000 to 130,000 distinct CDR3 sequences, with 21% occurring once and the leading ten covering roughly 1.2%. Sequencing used axillary lymph node tissue. The receptors come from a female donor with breast cancer. Some clones in this sample may be carry-over from other donors' samples. Each CDR3 is given with its conserved first and last residue. Fields, in order: D gene, J gene, V gene, clone size, CDR3 DNA, CDR3 protein. The D gene is left open where the match is weak. The size field is filled for only some rows; it gives once, few, many or a size class.

.	TRBJ2-2	TRBV2	many	TGTGCCAGCAGTGAAGCGGGGGTCCGGGAGCTGTTTTTT	CASSEAGVRELFF
TRBD1	TRBJ1-6	TRBV7-9	many	TGTGCCAGCAGCCTGTACACGGGGACAGGGACTTCACCCCTCCACTTT	CASSLYTGTGTSPLHF
.	TRBJ1-2	TRBV24-1	many	TGTGCCACCAGTGACCCCTCGGACGGGGGCTATGGCTACACCTTC	CATSDPSDGGYGYTF
TRBD2	TRBJ2-5	TRBV7-7	many	TGTGCTAGCAGCTCGCTAGCGGGGCTCCAAGAGACCCAGTACTTC	CASSSLAGLQETQYF
.	TRBJ2-7	TRBV28	.	TGTGCCAGCAGTTCTTCCCGGGTCCGTCCCTACGAGCAGTACTTC	CASSSSRVRPYEQYF
.	TRBJ1-5	TRBV5-5	many	TGTGCCAGCTCCGTTCAGCCACATGGCAATCAGCCCCAGCATTTT	CASSVQPHGNQPQHF
TRBD2	TRBJ2-7	TRBV5-1	many	TGCGCCAGCCGGGGGGTCGGTGGGTCCTACGAGCAGTACTTC	CASRGVGGSYEQYF
TRBD2	TRBJ2-7	TRBV27	many	TGTGCCAGCAGTTTAAAGCGGGGGTCCTACGAGCAGTACTTC	CASSLKRGSYEQYF
TRBD1	TRBJ2-7	TRBV10-1	many	TGCGCCAGCAGTGACGGGACAGGGACCTACGAGCAGTACTTC	CASSDGTGTYEQYF
TRBD2	TRBJ2-5	TRBV5-8	many	TGTGCCAGCAGCTTGGCACGGGGGGGCCGGGAGACCCAGTACTTC	CASSLARGGRETQYF
.	TRBJ1-3	TRBV5-5	many	TGTGCCAGCAGCACCGGAGGAATCTCTGGAAACACCATATATTTT	CASSTGGISGNTIYF
TRBD2	TRBJ2-1	TRBV2	.	TGTGCCAGCAGTTTTCGAACTTTACGGGGGGGGTTCTACAATGAGCAGTTCTTC	CASSFRTLRGGFYNEQFF
.	TRBJ1-5	TRBV18	.	TGTGCCAGCTCACCGGTTGGGAGCAATCAGCCCCAGCATTTT	CASSPVGSNQPQHF
.	TRBJ2-7	TRBV10-3	many	TGTGCCATCAGAAGCCCAGGGGCCGACGAGCAGTACTTC	CAIRSPGADEQYF
TRBD1	TRBJ2-5	TRBV5-1	many	TGCGCCAGCAGCTCTGGACAGGGGTCAGAGACCCAGTACTTC	CASSSGQGSETQYF
.	TRBJ2-2	TRBV7-9	many	TGTGCCAGCAGCTTTGTATGGGACGGACCCACCGGGGAGCTGTTTTTT	CASSFVWDGPTGELFF
TRBD1	TRBJ2-7	TRBV11-3	medium-sized	TGTGCCAGCAGCATATCTACAGGGGACTACGAGCAGTACTTC	CASSISTGDYEQYF
TRBD1	TRBJ1-5	TRBV6-1	many	TGTGCCGCAAGAGGGGACAGACATAGCAATCAGCCCCAGCATTTT	CAARGDRHSNQPQHF
TRBD1	TRBJ2-7	TRBV5-1	many	TGCGCCAGCAGCGTCGGGACAGCACCCTACGAGCAGTACTTC	CASSVGTAPYEQYF
.	TRBJ2-7	TRBV28	many	TGTGCCAGCTGTACTAGAGGTCCCTACGAGCAGTACTTC	CASCTRGPYEQYF
.	TRBJ1-3	TRBV5-1	many	TGCGCCAGCAGCTTGGAGGTGGTCTCTGGAAACACCATATATTTT	CASSLEVVSGNTIYF
TRBD1	TRBJ1-2	TRBV4-1	many	TGCGCCAGCAGCCAAGAAGGAAGACAGGGGGCCTACTATGGCTACACCTTC	CASSQEGRQGAYYGYTF
.	TRBJ1-1	TRBV4-1	few	TGCGCCAGCCTAAACCCTGCGGGTATGAACACTGAAGCTTTCTTT	CASLNPAGMNTEAFF
.	TRBJ2-4	TRBV2	many	TGTGCCAGCATATCGGACGCTCTAGCCAAAAACATTCAGTACTTC	CASISDALAKNIQYF
.	TRBJ1-3	TRBV7-9	many	TGTGCCAGCAGCTTAGGACCAGGGCCGGGAAACACCATATATTTT	CASSLGPGPGNTIYF
TRBD2	TRBJ2-5	TRBV7-8	many	TGTGCCAGCAGCTTAAGTGCGGGAGCAGGAGAGACCCAGTACTTC	CASSLSAGAGETQYF
.	TRBJ1-2	TRBV20-1	many	TGCAGTGCTAGAGTCGAGGACAGCTATGGCTACACCTTC	CSARVEDSYGYTF
TRBD2	TRBJ2-3	TRBV4-1	many	TGCGCCAGCAGCCCGGTGGGGGGGAGCACAGATACGCAGTATTTT	CASSPVGGSTDTQYF
.	TRBJ1-2	TRBV19	many	TGTGCCAGTACTATCAGTCCTAACTATGGCTACACCTTC	CASTISPNYGYTF
.	TRBJ2-1	TRBV6-5	many	TGTGCCAGCAGTTACTCCGGGGAGTACAATGAGCAGTTCTTC	CASSYSGEYNEQFF
.	TRBJ1-2	TRBV24-1	.	.	CATSDPTGNYGCTF
TRBD1	TRBJ1-2	TRBV6-1	many	TGTGCCAGCAGTGAGACTCCAGGGGGCCTGGGCTATGGCTACACCTTC	CASSETPGGLGYGYTF
TRBD2	TRBJ2-3	TRBV6-1	many	TGTGCCAGCAGTGACCGACTAGCGGGATTAAGCACAGATACGCAGTATTTT	CASSDRLAGLSTDTQYF
.	TRBJ1-2	TRBV4-2	many	TGTGCCAGCAGCCAAGAAGGGTGGGGATCTAACTATGGCTACACCTTC	CASSQEGWGSNYGYTF
.	TRBJ2-7	TRBV7-2	many	TGTGCCAGCAGCCCGAGTAGTCCAGGGGTGGACGAGCAGTACTTC	CASSPSSPGVDEQYF